This T cell receptor beta chain was obtained from a study of T-cell reconstitution after alpha-beta-depleted transplantation in children. Construction of the TCRbeta library involved unique molecular identifiers. TCRdb processed the PCR reads anew with MiXCR; each CDR3 protein has one entry. The table has roughly 300,000 distinct CDR3 sequences, 11% seen once. As for this clonotype: The antigen is undetermined. One junction end disagrees with the germline gene, perhaps due to a read error.

Overall study results and limits: Surviving recipient T cells and intrathymic progenitors accounted for some patients' high TCRbeta diversity at day 60. Reportedly, roughly two months post-transplant, alpha-beta T cells arose from several hundred expanded graft clones. Newly generated T cells supplied most T-cell counts and diversity one year post-transplant.

This CDR3 region has 19 residues. The gene calls are TRBV12-3 or TRBV12-4 and TRBJ2-1; 15 nucleotides align to TRBD2. Source: peripheral blood, taken 180 days after TCRalphabeta/CD19-depleted stem cell transplant. This receptor was identified in a male patient aged 2 to 9 who had a stem cell transplant for chronic granulomatous disease, so the T cells may come from the graft donor. The CDR3 loop reads CACSLIAGLAGGIYNEQFF. Here the CDR3 DNA reads TGTGCCTGCAGTTTAATTGCGGGACTAGCGGGGGGAATCTACAATGAGCAGTTCTTC.